This TCR beta chain originates from a study of Graves' ophthalmopathy and Graves' hyperthyroidism. Across the study: Samples of peripheral blood were obtained at initial diagnosis, prior to treatment of any kind.

Trimming removed 6 bases from V and 3 bases from J; junction bases left unmatched: 10. Germline V gene lookup returns CDR1 SGHVS and CDR2 FQNEAQ. The CDR3 runs to 15 residues. This clonotype was observed at least ten times. RNA transcripts provided the template for amplifying TCR beta CDR3 regions. Second-round multiplex PCR came after a first-round RT-PCR that employed HTBI primers. One entry per CDR3 protein, called by TCRdb with MiXCR from the multiplex PCR reads. The sample carries some 750,000 distinct CDR3 sequences, about 44% recorded once. The chain recombines TRBV7-8 with TRBJ1-2; TRBD1 agrees at 7 bases. The TCR originated in an adult man with Graves' ophthalmopathy. The material sequenced was peripheral blood. The CDR3 region has the DNA TGTGCCAGCAGACCAGGGGGGGGGGCGCACTATGGCTACACCTTC. Its translation is CASRPGGGAHYGYTF. Full variable domain (outside the CDR3, taken from reference TRBV7-8 and TRBJ1-2): GAGVSQSPRYKVAKRGQDVALRCDPISGHVSLFWYQQALGQGPEFLTYFQNEAQLDKSGLPSDRFFAERPEGSVSTLKIQRTQQEDSAVYLCASRPGGGAHYGYTFGSGTRLTVV.